A selection of T cell receptor beta chains follows, all from one sample in a study of T cell changes during pregnancy in multiple sclerosis. Method: immunoSEQ multiplex PCR; TCRdb's copy keeps in-frame clones and lacks some. Of approximately 100,000 clones in the sample, 85% to 95% were seen once. Here the sequenced sample was peripheral blood, taken in the third trimester of pregnancy. These receptor sequences come from a female donor with multiple sclerosis, enrolled in a pregnancy study. Both conserved end residues are part of each CDR3. D genes are given only for firm matches. The size field is filled for only some rows; it gives once, few, many or a size class.

d_call,v_call,clone_size,j_call,cdr3_nt,cdr3_aa
NA,TRBV13,NA,TRBJ2-5,TGTGCCAGCAGCTTCCGGGGGTCCCAAGAGACCCAGTACTTC,CASSFRGSQETQYF
TRBD2,TRBV4-2,NA,TRBJ2-7,TGTGCCAGCAGCCCAAGTCTAGCGGCCTACGAGCAGTACTTC,CASSPSLAAYEQYF
NA,TRBV29-1,once,TRBJ1-2,TGCAGCGTTGAAGCAGCGGGGGCTGGGTATGGCTACACCTTC,CSVEAAGAGYGYTF
TRBD1,TRBV27,NA,TRBJ2-7,TGTGCCAGCAGGGGGACAGGGGCAGTTCGGCAGTACTTC,CASRGTGAVRQYF
TRBD1,TRBV11-2,NA,TRBJ2-3,TGTGCCAGCAGCTTAAGGGGACAGGGACAGACAGATACGCAGTATTTT,CASSLRGQGQTDTQYF
NA,TRBV25-1,NA,TRBJ2-5,TGTGCCAGCAGTGAAAACAGGGGCGGGGGGATAAAAGAGACCCAGTACTTC,CASSENRGGGIKETQYF
TRBD2,TRBV2,NA,TRBJ2-5,TGTGCCAGCAAAAGACTAGCGGGAGGGTACCAAGAGACCCAGTACTTC,CASKRLAGGYQETQYF
NA,TRBV5-1,NA,TRBJ2-7,TGCGCCAGCAGCTCCGCGGGGACTGGAGCCTACGAGCAGTACTTC,CASSSAGTGAYEQYF
NA,TRBV7-2,NA,TRBJ1-5,TGTGCCAGCAGCTTGGGGAGTTGGGGCAATCAGCCCCAGCATTTT,CASSLGSWGNQPQHF
TRBD1,TRBV2,NA,TRBJ1-2,TGTGCCAGCGGGGGACAGGGAGGAAACTATGGCTACACCTTC,CASGGQGGNYGYTF
TRBD2,TRBV7-9,NA,TRBJ2-1,TGTGCCAGCAGCTTCAATAGCGGGAATAACAATGAGCAGTTCTTC,CASSFNSGNNNEQFF
NA,TRBV6-1,NA,TRBJ2-3,TGTGCCAGCAGTGACCCTGGAGGGAGCCTGCAGTATTTT,CASSDPGGSLQYF
TRBD2,TRBV28,NA,TRBJ2-3,TGTGCCAGCAGTCTCAGTACTAGCGGGATAAGCACAGATACGCAGTATTTT,CASSLSTSGISTDTQYF
NA,TRBV7-2,NA,TRBJ2-7,TGTGCCAGCAGCTCCAACAGAGCATCCTACGAGCAGTACTTC,CASSSNRASYEQYF
TRBD1,TRBV7-2,once,TRBJ2-6,TGTGCCAGCAGCCCCGGGACAGGGAGCTCTGGGGCCAACGTCCTGACTTTC,CASSPGTGSSGANVLTF
TRBD1,TRBV27,NA,TRBJ2-7,TGTGCCAGCAGTTCCCCCGGGACAGGGAGCGAGCAGTACTTC,CASSSPGTGSEQYF
NA,TRBV9,NA,TRBJ1-2,TGTGCCAGCAGCGTAGCTACTCACGGAGACTATGGCTACACCTTC,CASSVATHGDYGYTF
NA,TRBV10-3,NA,TRBJ1-1,TGTGCCATCAGTGAAAAGAGGTCACCCATGAACACTGAAGCTTTCTTT,CAISEKRSPMNTEAFF
NA,TRBV6-4,NA,TRBJ1-4,TGTGCCAGCAGCCGACCGGAGGGGCCGGCTAATGAAAAACTGTTTTTT,CASSRPEGPANEKLFF
NA,TRBV28,NA,TRBJ2-7,TGTGCCAGCAGTTTCAGAGGGAGCTCCTACGAGCAGTACTTC,CASSFRGSSYEQYF
NA,TRBV6-5,NA,TRBJ2-7,TGTGCCAGCAGTTACTCGCAGGAGCAGTACTTC,CASSYSQEQYF
NA,TRBV9,NA,TRBJ1-2,TGTGCCAGCAGCACCGACCCCACAGGCTATAACTATGGCTACACCTTC,CASSTDPTGYNYGYTF
TRBD2,TRBV5-1,NA,TRBJ2-2,TGCGCCAGCAGCTCCTCTAGCGGGAGGGGATCCGGGGAGCTGTTTTTT,CASSSSSGRGSGELFF
NA,TRBV28,few,TRBJ2-3,TGTGCCAGCAGCACGGACAGAGAATGGCGTGATACGCAGTATTTT,CASSTDREWRDTQYF
NA,TRBV6-5,NA,TRBJ2-7,TGTGCCAGCAGTTACTCAGGGGTTTACGAGCAGTACTTC,CASSYSGVYEQYF
NA,TRBV30,once,TRBJ1-2,TGTGCTGTAAATGGCTACACCTTC,CAVNGYTF
NA,TRBV2,NA,TRBJ2-1,TGTGCCAGCAACGAACAGGATGAGCAGTTCTTC,CASNEQDEQFF
NA,TRBV6-6,NA,TRBJ2-3,TGTGCCAGCAGTTACGCGGGGCCCACAGATACGCAGTATTTT,CASSYAGPTDTQYF
TRBD1,TRBV18,NA,TRBJ2-7,TGTGCCAGCTCACGCCGGGACAGGGGACGAGACGAGCAGTACTTC,CASSRRDRGRDEQYF